This T cell receptor (beta chain) was identified during a study of blood T cell repertoires in COVID-19. Study-wide background: Researchers got acute and convalescent COVID-19 samples from the United States, Italy and Spain. Sources were T cells, B-cell-depleted T cells, or PBMCs; the material itself was cDNA or gDNA.

In the original processing: Researchers report that nucleated cell counts were estimated from reference gene primer amplification. The method was immunoSEQ multiplex PCR; TCRdb's version includes in-frame clones alone and lacks a portion of them. V, J and clone size are those of that table, while D and trimming were read from the DNA. The sample holds about 370,000 clones; around 89% are singletons and the top ten take more than 0.8%. CDR1 SGHTA and CDR2 FQGNSA come from the germline V gene. There are 17 residues in the CDR3. Trimming pared 0 bases from V and 7 bases from J, leaving 19 bases between.

The TCR originated in a man between 18 and 35 years old who had recovered from COVID-19. This chain links TRBV7-2 with TRBJ1-5; TRBD1 is a possible D gene (5 bases). Sequenced sample: PBMCs or T cells enriched from blood (not recorded which). CDR3 residues: CASSLAARAPPTQPQHF. In nucleotides, the CDR3 is TGTGCCAGCAGCTTAGCCGCCAGGGCCCCCCCCACACAGCCCCAGCATTTT. Variable domain in full (rest from reference TRBV7-2 and TRBJ1-5): GAGVSQSPSNKVTEKGKDVELRCDPISGHTALYWYRQSLGQGLEFLIYFQGNSAPDKSGLPSDRFSAERTGGSVSTLTIQRTQQEDSAVYLCASSLAARAPPTQPQHFGDGTRLSIL.